This entry describes one TCR beta chain. Its antigen is currently unknown. The source of the sample is a study of human T cells and chemical hapten exposure. On the study more broadly: The use of 2% DPC on 2 cm by 2 cm of upper inner arm skin constituted sensitization. Patch tests put 0.01% DPC on the upper back, and the results were checked at 6 days. Study-wide results and caveats: DPC sensitization produced no change in TCRs with frequency above 1 in 1000. Counts of expanded TCRs (at PT1) showed a positive correlation with patch test score.

Germline V CDR1 and CDR2: MNHNS, SASEGT. The CDR3 is 14 residues long. V was clipped by 6 bases and J by 11 bases; unmatched bases: 13. TCRdb recomputed calls from the RACE reads with MiXCR, one row per CDR3 protein. The data contain 150,000 to 200,000 distinct CDR3 sequences, around a quarter of them seen just once; the ten biggest clones take up under 2.5%. The sample's time point: patch test 3, about 24 weeks after DPC sensitization. Treatment described: therapeutic diphenylcyclopropenone sensitization with weekly scalp DPC. This sequence joins TRBV6-1 and TRBJ1-5; 7 positions match TRBD1. This TCR was sampled from a woman aged 40 to 50 with alopecia areata. Some clones in this sample may be carry-over from other donors' samples. The source was whole blood, collected in connection with sensitization to the hapten diphenylcyclopropenone (DPC). The CDR3 bases are TGTGCCAGCAGGGAAAGACAGGGATTAGGGTCCCAGCATTTT. It specifies CASRERQGLGSQHF.